These 18 T cell receptor beta chains came from one sample sequenced in a study of cytomegalovirus exposure and HLA in healthy donors. In the PCR, 60 Vbeta and 13 Jbeta primers were used. The repertoire was sequenced with immunoSEQ multiplex PCR; TCRdb's copy has only in-frame clones and lacks some. Of around 160,000 clones in the sample, approximately 82% were seen once. Material for sequencing was PBMCs. These receptor sequences come from a male donor in good health and CMV-seronegative.

This chain joins TRBV4-3 and TRBJ1-1; 11 bases are shared with TRBD1. The germline V gene has CDR1 LGHNA and CDR2 YSLEER. Trimming took 3 bases from V and 6 from J; bases not matched to a gene: 6. The CDR3 length is 15 residues. The CDR3 loop is CASSHPSGQGAEAFF. For the CDR3, the DNA is TGCGCCAGCAGCCACCCATCGGGACAGGGGGCTGAAGCTTTCTTT.

The genes are TRBV10-3 and TRBJ1-5, with no clear D. The CDR3 is made up of 14 amino acids. The germline V gene has CDR1 ENHRY and CDR2 SYGVKD. The V end was cut by 2 bases, the J end by 7 bases, with 12 bases between. The CDR3 region has the DNA TGTGCCATCAGTGAGGGAGGGCGGGAGCAGCCCCAGCATTTT. Its protein product is CAISEGGREQPQHF.

The chain combines TRBV5-6 with TRBJ2-5; TRBD2 might be the D (6 bases). This CDR3 spans 14 amino acids. Germline CDR1 reads SGHDT; CDR2 reads YYEEEE. Trimming cost V 4 bases and J 5 bases, with 15 bases left between them. This CDR3 reads CASSGAGPAETQYF. The DNA of the CDR3 is TGTGCCAGCAGCGGGGCGGGGCCGGCGGAGACCCAGTACTTC.

In its sample, this clone was seen once. J is TRBJ2-3 and V is TRBV27; D might be TRBD2 (6 bases). V lost 5 bases to trimming and J lost 7 bases, with 19 bases between them. The length of the CDR3 is 15 residues. Looked up from germline, CDR1 is MNHEY and CDR2 is SMNVEV (reference sequence). This chain's CDR3 is CASSRLVSLPNTQYF. The CDR3 nucleotides are TGTGCCAGCAGTCGACTAGTCTCCTTGCCAAATACGCAGTATTTT.

The chain carries TRBV7-2 and TRBJ2-5; no firm D call. The DNA end is a closer match to TRBJ2-7, so the J assignment may be wrong. This CDR3 region has 12 residues. Germline V CDR1 and CDR2: SGHTA, FQGNSA. This CDR3 is CASSLGAYEQYF. As DNA, the CDR3 is TGTGCCAGCAGCTTAGGGGCCTACGAGCAGTACTTC.

J is TRBJ1-1 and V is TRBV19; D is undetermined. This CDR3 spans 15 amino acids. CDR1 and CDR2 from the germline V gene are LNHDA and SQIVND (reference sequence). V shed 3 bases and J shed 1 base, with 12 bases lying between them. CDR3 in DNA: TGTGCCAGTAGTATTCTTGAGGGTGGGAACACTGAAGCTTTCTTT. Protein: CASSILEGGNTEAFF.

This rearrangement joins TRBV7-2 to TRBJ1-6, with D possibly being TRBD1 (5 bases). The CDR3 has 14 residues. The V end was cut by 5 bases, the J end by 4 bases, with 9 bases between. Germline V gene sequence: CDR1 SGHTA, CDR2 FQGNSA. CDR3 sequence: CASSLRQYNSPLHF. In DNA form, the CDR3 reads TGTGCCAGCAGCCTTCGACAGTATAATTCACCCCTCCACTTT.

In the case of this clone: The same CDR3 also results from other DNA sequences found in this sample. The V call is TRBV5-4, the J call TRBJ2-5; no reliable D call. This CDR3 has 13 residues. The V gene lost 0 bases and the J gene lost 4 bases, with 7 bases spanning the gap. Germline CDR1 reads SGHNT; CDR2 reads YYREEE (reference sequence). The CDR3 nucleotides read TGTGCCAGCAGCTTGGTAAGAGGAGAGACCCAGTACTTC. This encodes CASSLVRGETQYF.

The gene calls are TRBV5-8 and TRBJ2-2, with 9 bases identical to TRBD1. The CDR3 contains 16 residues. V lost 4 bases to trimming and J lost 0 bases; unmatched junction nucleotides: 4. Germline assignment: CDR1 SGHTS and CDR2 YDEGEE. DNA of the CDR3: TGTGCCAGCAGCGTCGGGACAGGGACGAACACCGGGGAGCTGTTTTTT. It is translated as CASSVGTGTNTGELFF.

This clone appeared a few times. The chain has TRBV5-6 and TRBJ2-1; no firm D call. Per the germline V gene, CDR1 is SGHDT and CDR2 is YYEEEE. This CDR3 comprises 14 residues. Trimming took 0 bases from V and 9 from J, leaving 13 bases between them. The CDR3 protein is CASSLGHAIGEQFF. CDR3 coding DNA: TGTGCCAGCAGCTTGGGACACGCTATCGGTGAGCAGTTCTTC.

Only a few counts were recorded for this clone. The chain links TRBV7-2 to TRBJ2-1; D is ambiguous. The CDR3 is 13 amino acids. V was clipped by 4 bases and J by 3 bases, with 7 bases between them. Germline lookup yields CDR1 SGHTA and CDR2 FQGNSA. The CDR3 nucleotides are TGTGCCAGCAGCTCTGAGATCTACAATGAGCAGTTCTTC. Protein sequence: CASSSEIYNEQFF.

The table lists this clone with a count of one. The sample contains more than one DNA sequence encoding this CDR3. The V and J genes are TRBV29-1 and TRBJ1-1; a weak D match, TRBD1 (6 bases). The CDR3 spans 13 residues. The germline V and J ends were trimmed by 1 base and 1 base, with 7 bases remaining between them. Germline V gene sequence: CDR1 SQVTM, CDR2 ANQGSEA. In nucleotides, the CDR3 is TGCAGCGTTGAAGGCAGGGGGAACACTGAAGCTTTCTTT. Amino acids: CSVEGRGNTEAFF.

This rearrangement joins TRBV21-1 to TRBJ1-2. TRBV21-1 is termed a pseudogene. CDR3 length equals 16 residues. CDR3 nucleotide sequence: TGTGCCAGCCCTCTGGGAGGGGGGAGCAGCTACTATGGCTACACCTTC. Its translation: CASPLGGGSSYYGYTF.

The V call is TRBV18, the J call TRBJ2-6; TRBD2 aligns across 7 bases. This CDR3 spans 18 amino acids. J lost 0 bases, V lost 4 bases, and 9 bases had no gene match. CDR1 is KGHSH, CDR2 LQKENI, per germline. The CDR3 spells CASSRLGAGDSGANVLTF. CDR3 in DNA: TGTGCCAGCTCACGCCTTGGGGCGGGGGACTCTGGGGCCAACGTCCTGACTTTC.

J is TRBJ2-1 and V is TRBV7-9, with a possible D match to TRBD2 (6 bases). CDR3 length: 15 amino acids. Germline V lookup: CDR1 SEHNR, CDR2 FQNEAQ (reference sequence). Trimming cost V 1 base and J 4 bases, with 11 bases left between them. As DNA, the CDR3 is TGTGCCAGCAGCTTAGGGGCGGGGCGGTACAATGAGCAGTTCTTC. Its translation is CASSLGAGRYNEQFF.

The gene calls are TRBV6-1 and TRBJ1-5; no definite D call. Trimming left V 2 bases short and J 4 bases short, with 9 bases between. The CDR3 is 14 residues long. CDR1 and CDR2 (germline): MNHNS, SASEGT. CDR3: CASSEIPVNQPQHF. DNA for the CDR3: TGTGCCAGCAGTGAAATCCCCGTTAATCAGCCCCAGCATTTT.

The V and J genes are TRBV27 and TRBJ2-7, with 8 nucleotides matching TRBD2. Losses at the gene ends were 2 bases for V and 4 bases for J; bases not matched to a gene: 1. The CDR3 length is 13 residues. From germline, CDR1 is MNHEY and CDR2 SMNVEV (reference sequence). CDR3 loop: CASSLGGRYEQYF. CDR3 nucleotide sequence: TGTGCCAGCAGTTTAGGCGGGAGGTACGAGCAGTACTTC.

This chain joins TRBV6-5 and TRBJ1-1; no firm D call. V lost 10 bases and J 7 bases, leaving 10 bases between the germline ends. Germline CDR1 MNHEY, CDR2 SVGAGI. The CDR3 totals 10 residues. For the CDR3, the DNA is TGTGCCACCCGGGATATTGAAGCTTTCTTT. Amino acids: CATRDIEAFF.